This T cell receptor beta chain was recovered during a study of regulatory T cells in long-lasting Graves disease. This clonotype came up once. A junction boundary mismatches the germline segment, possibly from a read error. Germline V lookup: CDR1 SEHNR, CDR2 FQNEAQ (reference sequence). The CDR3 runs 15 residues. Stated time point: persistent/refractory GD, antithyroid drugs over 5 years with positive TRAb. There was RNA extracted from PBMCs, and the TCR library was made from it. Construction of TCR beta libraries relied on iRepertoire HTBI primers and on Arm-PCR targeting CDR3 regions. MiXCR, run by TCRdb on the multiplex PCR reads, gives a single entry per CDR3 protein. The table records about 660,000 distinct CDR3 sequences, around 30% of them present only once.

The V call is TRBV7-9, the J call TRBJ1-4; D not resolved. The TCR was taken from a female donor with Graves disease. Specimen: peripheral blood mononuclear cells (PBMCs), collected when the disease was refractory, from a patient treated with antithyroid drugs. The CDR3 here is CASSLAGSPNEKLFF. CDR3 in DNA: TGTGCCAGCAGCCTAGCAGGCAGCCCCAATGAAAAACTGTTTTTT.